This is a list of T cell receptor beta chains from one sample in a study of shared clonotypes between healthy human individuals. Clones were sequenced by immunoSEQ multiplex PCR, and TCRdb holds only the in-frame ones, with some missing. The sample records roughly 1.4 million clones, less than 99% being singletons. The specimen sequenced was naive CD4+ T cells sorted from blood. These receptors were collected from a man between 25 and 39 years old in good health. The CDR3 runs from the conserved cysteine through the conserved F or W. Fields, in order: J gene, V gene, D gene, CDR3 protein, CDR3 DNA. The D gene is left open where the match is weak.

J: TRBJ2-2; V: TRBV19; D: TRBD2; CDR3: CASRLAANTGELFF; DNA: TGTGCCAGTCGACTAGCGGCTAACACCGGGGAGCTGTTTTTT
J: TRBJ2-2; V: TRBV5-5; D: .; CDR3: CASSLFADSNTGELFF; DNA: TGTGCCAGCAGCTTGTTCGCAGACAGTAACACCGGGGAGCTGTTTTTT
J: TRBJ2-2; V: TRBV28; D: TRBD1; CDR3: CASRRQGVTGELFF; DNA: TGTGCCAGCAGGAGACAGGGCGTCACCGGGGAGCTGTTTTTT
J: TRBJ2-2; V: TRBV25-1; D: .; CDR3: CASSKGQNTGELFF; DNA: TGTGCCAGCAGTAAGGGCCAGAACACCGGGGAGCTGTTTTTT
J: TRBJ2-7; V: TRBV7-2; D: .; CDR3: CASSALFEQYF; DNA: TGTGCCAGCAGCGCCCTTTTCGAGCAGTACTTC
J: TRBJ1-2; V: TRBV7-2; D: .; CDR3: CASSSDSYGYTF; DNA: TGTGCCAGCAGCTCCGACAGCTATGGCTACACCTTC
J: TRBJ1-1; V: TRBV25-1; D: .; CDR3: CASSSGPNTEAFF; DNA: TGTGCCAGCAGTTCCGGCCCAAACACTGAAGCTTTCTTT
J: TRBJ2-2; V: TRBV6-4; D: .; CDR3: CASIGSRVNTGELFF; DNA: TGTGCCAGCATTGGTTCTAGGGTTAACACCGGGGAGCTGTTTTTT
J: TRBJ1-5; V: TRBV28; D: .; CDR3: CASTLGGLYQPQHF; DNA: TGTGCCAGCACCCTCGGGGGATTATATCAGCCCCAGCATTTT
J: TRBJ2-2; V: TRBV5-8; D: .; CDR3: CASIYRGANTGELFF; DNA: TGTGCCAGCATTTATAGGGGCGCGAACACCGGGGAGCTGTTTTTT
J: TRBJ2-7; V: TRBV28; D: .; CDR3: CASSLAGDEQYF; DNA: TGTGCCAGCAGTTTAGCAGGGGACGAGCAGTACTTC
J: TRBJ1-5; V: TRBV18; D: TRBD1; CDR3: CASSPGTGGQPQHF; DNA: TGTGCCAGCTCACCAGGGACAGGGGGTCAGCCCCAGCATTTT
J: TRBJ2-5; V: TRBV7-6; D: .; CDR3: CASSPSQRVIETQYF; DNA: TGTGCCAGCAGCCCCTCCCAGCGGGTCATAGAGACCCAGTACTTC
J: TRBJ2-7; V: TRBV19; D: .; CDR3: CASSAGTSPYEQYF; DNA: TGTGCCAGTAGCGCCGGGACGTCCCCATACGAGCAGTACTTC
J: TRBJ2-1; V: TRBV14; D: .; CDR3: CASALVPDPTYNEQFF; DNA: TGTGCCAGCGCCCTAGTTCCAGACCCGACCTACAATGAGCAGTTCTTC
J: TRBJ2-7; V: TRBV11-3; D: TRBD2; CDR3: CASSLGGSNSYEQYF; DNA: TGTGCCAGCAGCTTAGGCGGGAGCAACTCCTACGAGCAGTACTTC
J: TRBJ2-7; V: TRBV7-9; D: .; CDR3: CASSFDYEQYF; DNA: TGTGCCAGCAGCTTCGACTACGAGCAGTACTTC
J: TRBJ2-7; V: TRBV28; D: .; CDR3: CATARRGLYEQYF; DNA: TGTGCCACCGCCCGCAGGGGACTATACGAGCAGTACTTC